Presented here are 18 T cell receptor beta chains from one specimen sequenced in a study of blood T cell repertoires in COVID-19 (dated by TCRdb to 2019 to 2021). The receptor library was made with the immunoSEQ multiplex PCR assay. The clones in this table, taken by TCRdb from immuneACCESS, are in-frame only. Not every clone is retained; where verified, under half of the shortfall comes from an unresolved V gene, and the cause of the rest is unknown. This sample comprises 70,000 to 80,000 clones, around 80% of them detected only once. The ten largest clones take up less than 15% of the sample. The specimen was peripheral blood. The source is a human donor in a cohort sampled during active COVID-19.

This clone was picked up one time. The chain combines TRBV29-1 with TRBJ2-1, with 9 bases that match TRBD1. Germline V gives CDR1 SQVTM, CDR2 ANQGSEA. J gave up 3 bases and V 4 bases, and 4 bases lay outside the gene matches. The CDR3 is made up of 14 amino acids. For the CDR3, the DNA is TGCAGCGTTGTAGGGACAGGGAACTACAATGAGCAGTTCTTC. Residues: CSVVGTGNYNEQFF.

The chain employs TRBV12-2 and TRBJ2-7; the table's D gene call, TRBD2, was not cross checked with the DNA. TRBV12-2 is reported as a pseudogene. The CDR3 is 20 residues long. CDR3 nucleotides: TGTGCAAGTCGCTTAACAAAGATCCGGACTAGCGGGGGGGGATACTACGAGCAGTACTTC. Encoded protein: CASRLTKIRTSGGGYYEQYF.

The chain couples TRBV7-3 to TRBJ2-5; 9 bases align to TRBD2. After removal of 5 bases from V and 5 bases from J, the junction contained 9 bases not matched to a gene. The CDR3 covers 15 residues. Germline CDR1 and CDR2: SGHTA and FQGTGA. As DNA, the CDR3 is TGTGCCAGCAGCGCAGGACTAGCGACTTTCGAGACCCAGTACTTC. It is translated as CASSAGLATFETQYF.

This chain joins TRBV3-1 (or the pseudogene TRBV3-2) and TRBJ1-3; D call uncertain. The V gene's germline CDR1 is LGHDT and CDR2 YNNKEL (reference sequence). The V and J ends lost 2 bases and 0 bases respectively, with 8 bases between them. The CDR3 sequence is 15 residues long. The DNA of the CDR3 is TGTGCCAGCAGCCAATTCTTTAGCTCTGGAAACACCATATATTTT. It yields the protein CASSQFFSSGNTIYF.

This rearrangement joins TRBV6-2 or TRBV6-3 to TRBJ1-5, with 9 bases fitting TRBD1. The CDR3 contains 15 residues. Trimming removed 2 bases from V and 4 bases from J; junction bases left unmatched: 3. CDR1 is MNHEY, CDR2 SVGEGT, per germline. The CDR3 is CASSYVGQGNQPQHF. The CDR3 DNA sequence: TGTGCCAGCAGTTACGTTGGACAGGGGAATCAGCCCCAGCATTTT.

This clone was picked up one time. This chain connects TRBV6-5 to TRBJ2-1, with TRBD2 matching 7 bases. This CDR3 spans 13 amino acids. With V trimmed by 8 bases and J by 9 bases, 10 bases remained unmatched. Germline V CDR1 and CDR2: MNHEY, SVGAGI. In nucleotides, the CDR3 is TGTGCCAGCCAAATGGAGGGAGGGAGTGAGCAGTTCTTC. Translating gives CASQMEGGSEQFF.

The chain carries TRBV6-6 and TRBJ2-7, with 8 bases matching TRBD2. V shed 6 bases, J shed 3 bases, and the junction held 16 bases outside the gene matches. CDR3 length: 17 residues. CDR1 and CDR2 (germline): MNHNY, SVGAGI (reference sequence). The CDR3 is CASSRKNPREAYYEQYF. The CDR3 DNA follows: TGTGCCAGCAGCCGAAAGAACCCGCGGGAGGCCTACTACGAGCAGTACTTC.

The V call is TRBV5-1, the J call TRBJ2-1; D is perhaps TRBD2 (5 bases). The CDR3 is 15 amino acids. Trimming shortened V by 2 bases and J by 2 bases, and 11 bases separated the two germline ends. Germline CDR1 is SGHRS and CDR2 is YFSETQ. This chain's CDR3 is CASSLSAAPYNEQFF. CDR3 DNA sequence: TGCGCCAGCAGCTTATCAGCGGCTCCCTACAATGAGCAGTTCTTC.

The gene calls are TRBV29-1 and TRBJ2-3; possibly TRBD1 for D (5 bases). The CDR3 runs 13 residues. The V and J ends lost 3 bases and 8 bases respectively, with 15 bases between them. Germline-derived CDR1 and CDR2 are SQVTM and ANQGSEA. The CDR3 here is CSVEKGLSGTQYF. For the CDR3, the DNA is TGCAGCGTTGAGAAGGGGTTGTCAGGTACGCAGTATTTT.

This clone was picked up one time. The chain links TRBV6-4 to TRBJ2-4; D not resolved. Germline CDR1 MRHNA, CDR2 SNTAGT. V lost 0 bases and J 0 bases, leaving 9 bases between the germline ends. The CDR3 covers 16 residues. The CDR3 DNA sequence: TGTGCCAGCAGTGACTCAATCCCACTAGCCAAAAACATTCAGTACTTC. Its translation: CASSDSIPLAKNIQYF.

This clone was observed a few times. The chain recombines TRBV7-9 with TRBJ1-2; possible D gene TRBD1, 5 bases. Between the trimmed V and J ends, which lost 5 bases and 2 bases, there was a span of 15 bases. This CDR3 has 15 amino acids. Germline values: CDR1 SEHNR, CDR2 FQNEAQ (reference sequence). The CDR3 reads CASSRRGPANYGYTF. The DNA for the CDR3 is TGTGCCAGCAGCCGGAGGGGACCAGCCAACTATGGCTACACCTTC. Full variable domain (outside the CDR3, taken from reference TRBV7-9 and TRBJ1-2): DTGVSQNPRHKITKRGQNVTFRCDPISEHNRLYWYRQTLGQGPEFLTYFQNEAQLEKSRLLSDRFSAERPKGSFSTLEIQRTEQGDSAMYLCASSRRGPANYGYTFGSGTRLTVV.

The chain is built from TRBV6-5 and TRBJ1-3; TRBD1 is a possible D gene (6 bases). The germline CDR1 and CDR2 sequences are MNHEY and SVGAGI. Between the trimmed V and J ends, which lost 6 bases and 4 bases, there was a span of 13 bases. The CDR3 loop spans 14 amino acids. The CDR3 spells CASSLNRDGNTIYF. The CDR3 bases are TGTGCCAGCAGCTTGAACAGGGACGGAAACACCATATATTTT.

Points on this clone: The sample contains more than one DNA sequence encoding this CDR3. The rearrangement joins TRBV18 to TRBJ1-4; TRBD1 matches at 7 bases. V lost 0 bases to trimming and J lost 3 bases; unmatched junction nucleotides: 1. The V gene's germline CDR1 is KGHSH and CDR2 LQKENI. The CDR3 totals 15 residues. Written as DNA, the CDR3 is TGTGCCAGCTCACCACCTACAGGGGCTAATGAAAAACTGTTTTTT. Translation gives CASSPPTGANEKLFF.

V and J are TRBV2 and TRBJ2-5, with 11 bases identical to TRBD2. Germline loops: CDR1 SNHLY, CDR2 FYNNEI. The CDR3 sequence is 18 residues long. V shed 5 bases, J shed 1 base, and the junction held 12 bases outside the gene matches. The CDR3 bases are TGTGCCAGCAGTCTGGACAATTCGGGACTAGCGGTCCAAGAGACCCAGTACTTC. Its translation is CASSLDNSGLAVQETQYF.

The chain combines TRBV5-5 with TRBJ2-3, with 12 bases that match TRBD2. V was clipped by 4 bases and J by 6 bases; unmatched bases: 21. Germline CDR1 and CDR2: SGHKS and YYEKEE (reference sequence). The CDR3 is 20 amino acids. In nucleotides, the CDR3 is TGTGCCAGCAGCCTGCGACTAGCGGGGGCGCCGAGGGGTTTATCGGATACGCAGTATTTT. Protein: CASSLRLAGAPRGLSDTQYF.

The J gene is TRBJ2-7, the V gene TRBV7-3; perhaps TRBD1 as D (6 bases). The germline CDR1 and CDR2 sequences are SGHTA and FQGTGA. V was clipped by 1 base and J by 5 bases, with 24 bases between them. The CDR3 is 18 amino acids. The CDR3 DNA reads TGTGCCAGCAGCTTAAAGGGATCTTCAGGGGAACACAAGAACGAGCAGTACTTC. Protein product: CASSLKGSSGEHKNEQYF.

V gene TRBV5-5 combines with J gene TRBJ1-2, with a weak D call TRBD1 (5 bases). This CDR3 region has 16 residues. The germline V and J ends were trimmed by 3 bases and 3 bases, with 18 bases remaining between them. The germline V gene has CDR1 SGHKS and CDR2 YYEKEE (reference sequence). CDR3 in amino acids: CASSYRPQGRDYGYTF. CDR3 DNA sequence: TGTGCCAGCAGCTACCGCCCGCAGGGTAGGGACTATGGCTACACCTTC.

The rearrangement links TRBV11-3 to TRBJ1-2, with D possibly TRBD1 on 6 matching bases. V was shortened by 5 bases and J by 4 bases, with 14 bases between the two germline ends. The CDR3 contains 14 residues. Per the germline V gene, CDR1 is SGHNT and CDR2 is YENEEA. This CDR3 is CASSPVGDIYGYTF. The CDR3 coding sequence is TGTGCCAGCAGCCCCGTAGGGGACATCTATGGCTACACCTTC.